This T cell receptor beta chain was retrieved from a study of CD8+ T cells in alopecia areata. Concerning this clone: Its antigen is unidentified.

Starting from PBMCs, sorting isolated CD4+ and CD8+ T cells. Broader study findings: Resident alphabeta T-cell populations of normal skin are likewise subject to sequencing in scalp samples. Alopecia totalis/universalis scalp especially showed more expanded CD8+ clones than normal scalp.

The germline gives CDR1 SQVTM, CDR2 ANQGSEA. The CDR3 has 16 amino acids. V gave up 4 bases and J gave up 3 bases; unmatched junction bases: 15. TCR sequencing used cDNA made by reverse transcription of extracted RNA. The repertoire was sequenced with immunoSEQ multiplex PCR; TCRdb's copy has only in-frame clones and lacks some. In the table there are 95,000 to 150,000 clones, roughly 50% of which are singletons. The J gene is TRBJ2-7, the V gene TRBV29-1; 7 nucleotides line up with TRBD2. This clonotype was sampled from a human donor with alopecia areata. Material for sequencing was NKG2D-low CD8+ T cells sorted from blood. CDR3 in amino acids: CSVVQVLASGLYEQYF. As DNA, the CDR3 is TGCAGCGTTGTACAGGTATTGGCTAGCGGACTCTACGAGCAGTACTTC.